The 26 T cell receptor beta chains presented below share a single source sample, sequenced in a study of OX40 agonist ivuxolimab in advanced cancers. TCRdb's table, derived via immunoSEQ multiplex PCR, lists solely in-frame clones and lacks some. The sample has around 56,000 clones; approximately 82% are singletons. The specimen comprised CD4+ or CD8+ T cells sorted from blood, sampled in a trial of the OX40 agonist ivuxolimab. The receptors come from an adult with an advanced solid tumor such as melanoma, head and neck, liver or kidney cancer.

The rearrangement joins TRBV7-2 to TRBJ2-4; unclear D gene. CDR3 length equals 17 residues. The V end lost 1 base, the J end lost 6 bases, and 19 bases lay between the germline ends. In germline, CDR1 is SGHTA, CDR2 FQGNSA. The CDR3 is CASSLDVVFRAINIQYF. Written as DNA, the CDR3 is TGTGCCAGCAGCTTAGACGTCGTATTTAGGGCAATAAACATTCAGTACTTC.

The rearrangement links TRBV20-1 to TRBJ2-1; D gene uncertain. Germline V lookup: CDR1 DFQATT, CDR2 SNEGSKA (reference sequence). This CDR3 spans 11 amino acids. V was trimmed by 3 bases and J by 8 bases, leaving 8 bases between them. The CDR3 coding sequence is TGCAGTGCTAGGTTTAACGATGAGCAGTTCTTC. Translation: CSARFNDEQFF.

The rearrangement joins TRBV6-6 to TRBJ2-7; tentatively, D is TRBD2 (5 bases). The V gene lost 5 bases and the J gene lost 2 bases, with 10 bases spanning the gap. Germline CDR1 MNHNY, CDR2 SVGAGI (reference sequence). This CDR3 spans 13 amino acids. The CDR3 here is CASSTPGTYEQYF. CDR3 coding DNA: TGTGCCAGCAGTACCCCGGGAACCTACGAGCAGTACTTC.

V is TRBV18 and J is TRBJ2-7, with D uncertain. The germline V gene encodes CDR1 KGHSH and CDR2 LQKENI. Trimming stripped 2 bases from V and 3 bases from J, with 8 bases between. This CDR3 has 13 amino acids. The CDR3 DNA reads as TGTGCCAGCTCACCAGAAACTGACTACGAGCAGTACTTC. Translation gives CASSPETDYEQYF. The full variable domain, its missing parts supplied by reference TRBV18 and TRBJ2-7, is NAGVMQNPRHLVRRRGQEARLRCSPMKGHSHVYWYRQLPEEGLKFMVYLQKENIIDESGMPKERFSAEFPKEGPSILRIQQVVRGDSAAYFCASSPETDYEQYFGPGTRLTVT.

The genes are TRBV29-1 and TRBJ2-7; 8 bases agree with TRBD1. Germline assignment: CDR1 SQVTM and CDR2 ANQGSEA. J gave up 6 bases and V 4 bases, and 17 bases lay outside the gene matches. The CDR3 consists of 16 residues. CDR3 DNA sequence: TGCAGCGTTGCAGAAGATGGGGGGACAGGAGTCCGCGAGCAGTACTTC. This sequence encodes CSVAEDGGTGVREQYF.

The rearrangement uses TRBV7-8 and TRBJ2-2; D gene unclear. CDR1 and CDR2 from the germline V gene are SGHVS and FQNEAQ. V was trimmed by 1 base and J by 0 bases, leaving 9 bases between them. The CDR3 has 16 amino acids. The chain's CDR3 is CASSLGYSSNTGELFF. The CDR3 DNA is TGTGCCAGCAGCTTAGGTTACAGCTCGAACACCGGGGAGCTGTTTTTT.

The rearrangement links TRBV28 to TRBJ1-1, with TRBD1 matching over 8 bases. Germline assignment: CDR1 MDHEN and CDR2 SYDVKM. Trimming took 5 bases from V and 6 from J; bases not matched to a gene: 8. This CDR3 contains 14 residues. The CDR3 DNA reads as TGTGCCAGCAGTCCTCAGGGGGCAGGGGCTGAAGCTTTCTTT. The encoded protein is CASSPQGAGAEAFF. Together with reference TRBV28 and TRBJ1-1, the CDR3 gives the full variable domain: DVKVTQSSRYLVKRTGEKVFLECVQDMDHENMFWYRQDPGLGLRLIYFSYDVKMKEKGDIPEGYSVSREKKERFSLILESASTNQTSMYLCASSPQGAGAEAFFGQGTRLTVV.

The V and J genes are TRBV18 and TRBJ2-5; 7 positions agree with TRBD2. The CDR3 contains 13 residues. Germline V lookup: CDR1 KGHSH, CDR2 LQKENI. The ends lost 9 bases at V and 3 bases at J; junction bases unmatched: 7. For the CDR3, the DNA is TGTGCCAGTCGCCGTGGGGGGGAAGAGACCCAGTACTTC. Its protein is CASRRGGEETQYF.

The V and J genes are TRBV4-2 and TRBJ2-1, with D hard to call. The CDR3 spans 16 residues. V was trimmed by 2 bases and J by 0 bases, leaving 11 bases between them. The germline V gene has CDR1 LGHNA and CDR2 YNFKEQ. CDR3 nucleotide sequence: TGTGCCAGCAGCCAACATGACGAGCCCTCCTACAATGAGCAGTTCTTC. Residues: CASSQHDEPSYNEQFF.

The chain is built from TRBV5-5 and TRBJ1-4; D remains unclear. With 0 bases removed from V and 8 bases from J, the gap between germline ends came to 8 bases. Germline-derived CDR1 and CDR2 are SGHKS and YYEKEE (reference sequence). The CDR3 is 13 amino acids. CDR3 sequence reads: CASSLAVPEKLFF. In DNA form, the CDR3 reads TGTGCCAGCAGCTTGGCGGTTCCCGAAAAACTGTTTTTT.

This clone was recorded once. The V and J genes are TRBV6-1 and TRBJ2-7; D remains unclear. The CDR3 has 14 residues. Trimming took off 0 bases at V and 12 bases at J, with 18 bases between the two ends. CDR1 and CDR2 from the germline V gene are MNHNS and SASEGT. The CDR3 DNA is TGTGCCAGCAGTGAAGCCCCCGCCCCGGGCCTCCGGTACTTC. Translated: CASSEAPAPGLRYF.

A single count supports this clone. The V gene is TRBV19, the J gene TRBJ2-5; D is unresolved. This CDR3 is 12 amino acids long. Trimming took 5 bases from V and 7 from J, leaving 11 bases between them. Germline V gene data show CDR1 as LNHDA and CDR2 as SQIVND (reference sequence). DNA of the CDR3: TGTGCCAGTAGTTTCGCTTCGGGGACCCAGTACTTC. It codes for CASSFASGTQYF.

The rearrangement uses TRBV7-9 and TRBJ2-1, with 8 bases lining up with TRBD2. Germline trimming cut 2 bases from V and 7 bases from J; bases unmatched to any gene: 10. CDR3 length: 16 amino acids. Germline loops: CDR1 SEHNR, CDR2 FQNEAQ (reference sequence). The CDR3 bases are TGTGCCAGCAGCTTACCGACGACGGGGGGGCCTAATGAGCAGTTCTTC. This translates into CASSLPTTGGPNEQFF.

The CDR3 sequence: CAWTSGTSVDEQYF. For the CDR3, the DNA is TGTGCCTGGACCTCCGGGACTAGCGTGGACGAGCAGTACTTC. The chain is built from TRBV30 and TRBJ2-7; 10 nucleotides line up with TRBD2. The germline CDR1 and CDR2 sequences are GTSNPN and SVGIG (reference sequence). After removal of 4 bases from V and 5 bases from J, the junction contained 8 bases not matched to a gene. This CDR3 has 14 residues.

Here the CDR3 reads CASSSSNEQFF. In nucleotides, the CDR3 is TGTGCCAGCAGTTCATCAAATGAGCAGTTCTTC. The chain combines TRBV28 with TRBJ2-1, with unresolved D. This CDR3 region has 11 residues. Trimming pared 4 bases from V and 7 bases from J, leaving 5 bases between. Germline V CDR1 and CDR2: MDHEN, SYDVKM.

This chain connects TRBV4-2 to TRBJ2-5; D not resolved. With the DNA end fitting TRBJ2-7 better, the J assignment may be wrong. There are 15 residues in the CDR3. Germline V CDR1 and CDR2: LGHNA, YNFKEQ. The CDR3, as DNA: TGTGCCAGCAGCCAAGATTTAAAGGCCTCCTACGAGCAGTACTTC. It specifies CASSQDLKASYEQYF.

V and J are TRBV18 and TRBJ1-1, with 7 nucleotides matching TRBD1. The CDR3 length is 14 residues. Germline trimming cut 3 bases from V and 4 bases from J; bases unmatched to any gene: 5. Germline CDR1 KGHSH, CDR2 LQKENI. CDR3 residues: CASSPDRVATEAFF. The CDR3 DNA reads as TGTGCCAGCTCACCCGACAGGGTCGCCACTGAAGCTTTCTTT.

The chain is built from TRBV2 and TRBJ2-1; D is perhaps TRBD1 (7 bases). The ends were cut back, 6 bases at V and 8 bases at J, with 20 bases in the middle. The CDR3 spans 15 residues. Germline CDR1 is SNHLY and CDR2 is FYNNEI. CDR3 sequence (DNA): TGTGCCAGCAGCACCACAGGGGAGGTGAGGTATGAGCAGTTCTTC. It yields the protein CASSTTGEVRYEQFF.

The chain joins TRBV11-2 to TRBJ2-5, with TRBD2 matching over 8 bases. The assigned J gene may be wrong: the sequence end matches TRBJ2-7 better. Germline lookup yields CDR1 SGHAT and CDR2 FQNNGV. The CDR3 consists of 15 residues. The CDR3 is CASSSPLKRENEQYF. In DNA, the CDR3 is TGTGCCAGCAGCTCTCCCCTTAAGCGGGAGAACGAGCAGTACTTC.

J is TRBJ2-7 and V is TRBV28, with D possibly being TRBD1 (6 bases). CDR1 is MDHEN and CDR2 is SYDVKM in the germline V gene. This CDR3 contains 15 residues. The V and J ends lost 2 bases and 4 bases respectively, with 15 bases between them. Here the CDR3 reads CASSLGGQGKYEQYF. The CDR3 DNA is TGTGCCAGCAGTTTAGGGGGACAAGGGAAATACGAGCAGTACTTC.

V usage is TRBV28 and J usage is TRBJ1-6; D gene ambiguous. CDR1 and CDR2 (germline): MDHEN, SYDVKM. V was trimmed by 4 bases and J by 6 bases, leaving 10 bases between them. There are 14 residues in the CDR3. The CDR3 reads CASSWPYPNSPLHF. CDR3 bases: TGTGCCAGCAGTTGGCCCTACCCTAATTCACCCCTCCACTTT.

The rearrangement joins TRBV10-2 to TRBJ1-1, with no clear D. This CDR3 comprises 19 residues. Germline V CDR1 and CDR2: WSHSY, SAAADI. Between the trimmed V and J ends, which lost 7 bases and 7 bases, there was a span of 34 bases. CDR3 loop: CASIGVREWSTAIRDEAFF. As DNA, the CDR3 is TGCGCCAGCATCGGCGTTCGGGAGTGGAGTACGGCAATAAGAGATGAAGCTTTCTTT.

The chain joins TRBV7-3 to TRBJ2-1; 12 bases fit TRBD2. Losses at the gene ends were 5 bases for V and 6 bases for J; bases not matched to a gene: 5. CDR3 length: 15 residues. Germline V gene sequence: CDR1 SGHTA, CDR2 FQGTGA. This CDR3 is CASSLGLAGLNEQFF. DNA of the CDR3: TGTGCCAGCAGCCTCGGACTAGCGGGACTCAATGAGCAGTTCTTC.

The chain uses TRBV27 and TRBJ1-2; D not resolved. The CDR3 consists of 15 residues. V gave up 3 bases and J gave up 0 bases, with 11 bases separating them. Germline CDR1 and CDR2: MNHEY and SMNVEV (reference sequence). As DNA, the CDR3 is TGTGCCAGCAGTTTGAAGAGGGAAGCTAACTATGGCTACACCTTC. Protein sequence: CASSLKREANYGYTF.

The chain carries TRBV10-3 and TRBJ2-7; the match to TRBD1 covers 8 bases. This CDR3 spans 17 amino acids. V shed 0 bases, J shed 0 bases, and the junction held 7 bases outside the gene matches. Germline lookup yields CDR1 ENHRY and CDR2 SYGVKD. CDR3 sequence reads: CAISESTGQASSYEQYF. As DNA, the CDR3 is TGTGCCATCAGTGAGTCGACGGGACAGGCTAGCTCCTACGAGCAGTACTTC.

This clone was seen only once. V and J are TRBV7-8 and TRBJ2-5, with unresolved D. This CDR3 is built from 12 residues. Germline-derived CDR1 and CDR2 are SGHVS and FQNEAQ. Trimming pared 0 bases from V and 5 bases from J, leaving 4 bases between. The CDR3, as DNA: TGTGCCAGCAGCTTAGCACGTGAGACCCAGTACTTC. Translating gives CASSLARETQYF.